One and the same sample provided the 29 T cell receptor beta chains below, sequenced in a study of T cell repertoires in cytomegalovirus infection. Via MiXCR, TCRdb re-called the reads, giving one row per CDR3 protein. The sample consists of almost 500,000 distinct CDR3 sequences, 11% of them appearing once. The source material was PBMCs. These receptors all come from a human donor in good health (CMV status not recorded). Some clones in this sample may be carry-over from other donors' samples.

The V gene is TRBV20-1, the J gene TRBJ2-1; possibly TRBD1 for D (7 bases). V was pared by 0 bases and J by 8 bases, with 17 bases between. The CDR3 has 15 residues. In germline, CDR1 is DFQATT, CDR2 SNEGSKA (reference sequence). This chain's CDR3 is CSAREPGGLVDEQFF. DNA of the CDR3: TGCAGTGCTAGAGAACCAGGGGGGCTTGTAGATGAGCAGTTCTTC.

On this clonotype: Possible read error: a much larger clone is one base away. The chain uses TRBV4-1 and TRBJ1-5; D remains ambiguous. The CDR3 is 13 residues long. Germline loops: CDR1 MGHRA, CDR2 YSYEKL. The V end lost 4 bases, the J end lost 8 bases, and 12 bases lay between the germline ends. Here the CDR3 reads CASSLVHAEPQHF. The CDR3 DNA reads as TGCGCCAGCAGCCTAGTTCATGCGGAGCCCCAGCATTTT.

This clonotype was observed many times. The V gene is TRBV6-5, the J gene TRBJ2-3, with D perhaps TRBD2 (5 bases). The CDR3 has 13 amino acids. Trimming removed 5 bases from V and 5 bases from J, with 11 bases in between. Germline CDR1 MNHEY, CDR2 SVGAGI. CDR3 nucleotide sequence: TGTGCCAGCAGTGTGCGGGTTAGAGATACGCAGTATTTT. Residues: CASSVRVRDTQYF.

This clonotype has a count of ten or more. The V call is TRBV7-2, the J call TRBJ1-2, with D perhaps matching TRBD1 (6 bases). The CDR3 is 15 residues long. Germline CDR1 and CDR2: SGHTA and FQGNSA. V gave up 1 base and J gave up 5 bases, with 14 bases separating them. The CDR3 DNA reads TGTGCCAGCAGCTTAGGGCAGGGGCCCGTTTATGGCTACACCTTC. Translation: CASSLGQGPVYGYTF.

The chain uses TRBV7-9 and TRBJ2-1; D gene uncertain. Trimming cost V 7 bases and J 7 bases, with 17 bases left between them. The CDR3 loop spans 14 amino acids. Germline V CDR1 and CDR2: SEHNR, FQNEAQ (reference sequence). DNA for the CDR3: TGTGCCAGCACCCTTGGTGTGGCTAGAAATGAGCAGTTCTTC. Its translation: CASTLGVARNEQFF.

This clonotype was seen ten or more times. The chain joins TRBV7-2 to TRBJ1-6; D perhaps matches TRBD1 (6 bases). Deletions cut 5 bases from V and 8 bases from J, with 16 bases between. The germline gives CDR1 SGHTA, CDR2 FQGNSA. This CDR3 region has 15 residues. The CDR3 sequence is CASSPGGGLDSPLHF. The CDR3 DNA is TGTGCCAGCAGCCCAGGAGGGGGTCTTGATTCACCCCTCCACTTT.

This clonotype was seen repeatedly, ten times or more. The chain links TRBV5-1 to TRBJ2-2, with 11 bases matching TRBD2. The CDR3 loop spans 16 amino acids. Per the germline V gene, CDR1 is SGHRS and CDR2 is YFSETQ. The J segment lost 5 bases and the V segment lost 2 bases, leaving 5 bases of the junction unmatched. The CDR3 region is CASSLLAGDPTGELFF. For the CDR3, the DNA is TGCGCCAGCAGCTTACTAGCGGGGGACCCTACCGGGGAGCTGTTTTTT.

The chain uses TRBV3-1 and TRBJ1-1; D is possibly TRBD1 (5 bases). The germline CDR1 and CDR2 sequences are LGHDT and YNNKEL (reference sequence). This CDR3 spans 15 amino acids. V was shortened by 5 bases and J by 0 bases, with 13 bases between the two germline ends. CDR3 bases: TGTGCCAGCAGCTTAGACAGTACCCTGAACACTGAAGCTTTCTTT. This gives the protein CASSLDSTLNTEAFF.

The J gene is TRBJ1-2, the V gene TRBV4-1; D unresolved. The CDR3 contains 15 residues. Germline V lookup: CDR1 MGHRA, CDR2 YSYEKL. Trimming cost V 2 bases and J 4 bases, with 14 bases left between them. The CDR3 DNA reads TGCGCCAGCAGCCAACAAGCATCGGGAGGCTATGGCTACACCTTC. It codes for CASSQQASGGYGYTF.

J is TRBJ1-1 and V is TRBV6-5; no clear D. V was cut by 0 bases and J by 1 base, with 12 bases left in between. The CDR3 has 16 amino acids. Germline CDR1 MNHEY, CDR2 SVGAGI. The CDR3: CASSYSIAIPNTEAFF. The CDR3 DNA follows: TGTGCCAGCAGTTACTCGATAGCCATACCGAACACTGAAGCTTTCTTT.

This clonotype has only a few counts. The genes are TRBV6-4 and TRBJ1-2, with D hard to call. Germline values: CDR1 MRHNA, CDR2 SNTAGT. The CDR3 sequence is 13 residues long. Trimming stripped 2 bases from V and 1 base from J, with 5 bases between. CDR3 loop: CASSDGSNYGYTF. The CDR3 coding sequence is TGTGCCAGCAGTGACGGCAGTAACTATGGCTACACCTTC.

This clonotype was observed at least ten times. This chain uses TRBV25-1 with TRBJ1-3, with no clear D. The CDR3 consists of 10 residues. Trimming shortened V by 7 bases and J by 8 bases, and 6 bases separated the two germline ends. CDR1 is MGHDK, CDR2 SYGVNS, per germline. This chain's CDR3 is CASTGDTIYF. The DNA for the CDR3 is TGTGCCAGCACCGGAGACACCATATATTTT.

The table lists this clonotype with many counts. The J gene is TRBJ1-1, the V gene TRBV7-3; the match to TRBD1 covers 9 bases. This CDR3 has 14 amino acids. The V segment lost 6 bases and the J segment 6 bases; nucleotides outside the gene matches: 8. The V gene's germline CDR1 is SGHTA and CDR2 FQGTGA. The CDR3 sequence is CASRATGTGSEAFF. DNA of the CDR3: TGTGCCAGCAGGGCTACCGGGACAGGGTCTGAAGCTTTCTTT. Combining the CDR3 with reference TRBV7-3 and TRBJ1-1 gives the whole variable domain GAGVSQTPSNKVTEKGKYVELRCDPISGHTALYWYRQSLGQGPEFLIYFQGTGAADDSGLPNDRFFAVRPEGSVSTLKIQRTERGDSAVYLCASRATGTGSEAFFGQGTRLTVV.

V usage is TRBV3-1 and J usage is TRBJ1-2; TRBD1 matches 7 bases. V was pared by 1 base and J by 13 bases, with 6 bases of the junction left unmatched. The CDR3 is made up of 12 amino acids. Germline CDR1 reads LGHDT; CDR2 reads YNNKEL (reference sequence). The CDR3 DNA sequence: TGTGCCAGCAGCCAAGCCGGGACAGTCGGCACCTTC. Translation gives CASSQAGTVGTF.

The chain recombines TRBV2 with TRBJ2-7, with D possibly TRBD2 on 5 matching bases. This CDR3 spans 11 amino acids. Germline CDR1 SNHLY, CDR2 FYNNEI. Deletions cut 10 bases from V and 1 base from J, with 8 bases between. CDR3: CANRGSYEQYF. The CDR3 DNA follows: TGTGCCAACCGGGGATCCTACGAGCAGTACTTC.

This clonotype was found many times. The V gene is TRBV19, the J gene TRBJ2-1, with TRBD2 matching over 14 bases. Germline loops: CDR1 LNHDA, CDR2 SQIVND (reference sequence). Losses at the gene ends were 3 bases for V and 10 bases for J; bases not matched to a gene: 8. This CDR3 contains 16 residues. The DNA for the CDR3 is TGTGCCAGTAGTATCGGCGGGACTAGCGGGGGTCGGGAGCAGTTCTTC. It specifies CASSIGGTSGGREQFF.

In its sample, this clonotype was seen many times. The V and J genes are TRBV7-9 and TRBJ2-3; perhaps TRBD1 as D (6 bases). There are 15 residues in the CDR3. Trimming took off 0 bases at V and 2 bases at J, with 9 bases between the two ends. Germline V lookup: CDR1 SEHNR, CDR2 FQNEAQ (reference sequence). CDR3 nucleotide sequence: TGTGCCAGCAGCTTAGCAGGACAGTACACAGATACGCAGTATTTT. Protein sequence: CASSLAGQYTDTQYF.

The chain carries TRBV28 and TRBJ1-5; no clear D gene. V lost 1 base, J lost 6 bases, and 4 bases lay in between. Germline CDR1 and CDR2: MDHEN and SYDVKM. The CDR3 sequence is 12 residues long. CDR3 sequence reads: CASSLFVQPQHF. CDR3 DNA: TGTGCCAGCAGTTTATTTGTTCAGCCCCAGCATTTT.

This clonotype was recorded a few times. The chain employs TRBV7-9 and TRBJ2-5, with 10 bases aligning to TRBD2. Per germline, CDR1 SEHNR and CDR2 FQNEAQ (reference sequence). V was pared by 5 bases and J by 4 bases, with 10 bases of the junction left unmatched. The CDR3 is 16 residues long. The CDR3 bases are TGTGCCAGCAGCCCGATTCCGGGACTAGCGACAGAGACCCAGTACTTC. It yields the protein CASSPIPGLATETQYF.

This clonotype was recorded at least ten times. The chain has TRBV7-9 and TRBJ1-1; D is ambiguous. The germline V gene encodes CDR1 SEHNR and CDR2 FQNEAQ (reference sequence). This CDR3 comprises 14 residues. Trimming took 4 bases from V and 3 from J, leaving 12 bases between them. The CDR3 loop is CASSSPPAHTEAFF. CDR3 DNA sequence: TGTGCCAGCAGCTCACCGCCGGCCCACACTGAAGCTTTCTTT.

This clonotype was detected ten times or more. V gene TRBV6-2 or TRBV6-3 combines with J gene TRBJ2-1, with TRBD2 matching over 7 bases. V lost 4 bases to trimming and J lost 0 bases; unmatched junction nucleotides: 6. This CDR3 region has 16 residues. Per the germline V gene, CDR1 is MNHEY and CDR2 is SVGEGT. In DNA, the CDR3 is TGTGCCAGCAGTTCCACCTCTAGCGGCTCCTACAATGAGCAGTTCTTC. It yields the protein CASSSTSSGSYNEQFF.

This chain connects TRBV2 to TRBJ2-3; the D call may be TRBD1 or TRBD2 (6 bases each). Deletions cut 3 bases from V and 0 bases from J, with 10 bases between. There are 15 residues in the CDR3. Germline V gives CDR1 SNHLY, CDR2 FYNNEI. The CDR3 here is CASSDGGPSTDTQYF. The CDR3 coding sequence is TGTGCCAGCAGTGATGGGGGGCCTAGCACAGATACGCAGTATTTT.

This clonotype was observed at least ten times. The V and J genes are TRBV2 and TRBJ2-1; 7 nucleotides agree with TRBD2. This CDR3 has 16 amino acids. Germline trimming cut 5 bases from V and 0 bases from J; bases unmatched to any gene: 7. The germline V gene encodes CDR1 SNHLY and CDR2 FYNNEI. The CDR3 nucleotides are TGTGCCAGCAGTTTCTTCATAGCGGGCTCCTACAATGAGCAGTTCTTC. Amino acid sequence: CASSFFIAGSYNEQFF.

This chain connects TRBV5-4 to TRBJ2-3; TRBD1 is a possible D gene (6 bases). The CDR3 consists of 17 residues. CDR1 is SGHNT, CDR2 YYREEE, per germline (reference sequence). V was trimmed by 0 bases and J by 0 bases, leaving 14 bases between them. CDR3 sequence (DNA): TGTGCCAGCAGCTTGGCGAACAGGGACGATAGCACAGATACGCAGTATTTT. Its translation is CASSLANRDDSTDTQYF. The variable domain in full, completed from reference TRBV5-4 and TRBJ2-3, reads ETGVTQSPTHLIKTRGQQVTLRCSSQSGHNTVSWYQQALGQGPQFIFQYYREEENGRGNFPPRFSGLQFPNYSSELNVNALELDDSALYLCASSLANRDDSTDTQYFGPGTRLTVL.

V gene TRBV2 combines with J gene TRBJ2-5; a possible D gene is TRBD1 (6 bases). This CDR3 is built from 14 residues. Between the trimmed V and J ends, which lost 5 bases and 5 bases, there was a span of 15 bases. CDR1 and CDR2 from the germline V gene are SNHLY and FYNNEI. The chain's CDR3 is CASSPGTRSETQYF. The CDR3 DNA sequence: TGTGCCAGCAGTCCCGGGACACGGAGTGAGACCCAGTACTTC.

This clonotype was found many times. The rearrangement uses TRBV7-9 and TRBJ2-7; D is uncertain. Germline V gene lookup returns CDR1 SEHNR and CDR2 FQNEAQ (reference sequence). The CDR3 covers 15 residues. Trimming removed 2 bases from V and 0 bases from J, with 11 bases in between. For the CDR3, the DNA is TGTGCCAGCAGCTTAAAGGAAACGGGCTCCTACGAGCAGTACTTC. Amino acids: CASSLKETGSYEQYF.

This clonotype was detected a few times. V and J are TRBV12-3 or TRBV12-4 and TRBJ2-1; D gene ambiguous. The CDR3 runs to 11 residues. The V and J ends lost 5 bases and 12 bases respectively, with 11 bases between them. The CDR3 spells CASSPQRVQFF. CDR3 bases: TGTGCCAGCAGTCCCCAGCGCGTGCAGTTCTTC.

This sequence joins TRBV28 and TRBJ1-6; D is unclear. CDR3 length equals 15 residues. Trimming removed 2 bases from V and 7 bases from J, with 12 bases in between. Germline V CDR1 and CDR2: MDHEN, SYDVKM. The DNA for the CDR3 is TGTGCCAGCAGTTTAAGTCCAGATCGGAATTCACCCCTCCACTTT. Protein: CASSLSPDRNSPLHF.

This clonotype was counted a few times. This chain uses TRBV12-3 or TRBV12-4 with TRBJ1-5; D is unclear. The CDR3 sequence is 14 residues long. V was cut by 3 bases and J by 7 bases, with 13 bases left in between. The CDR3 sequence is CASSLGQRFQPQHF. As DNA, the CDR3 is TGTGCCAGCAGTTTGGGCCAGCGGTTCCAGCCCCAGCATTTT.